These 2 T cell receptor beta chains came from one sample sequenced in a study of Graves' ophthalmopathy and Graves' hyperthyroidism. RNA transcripts provided the template for amplifying TCR beta CDR3 regions. Second-round multiplex PCR came after first-round RT-PCR with HTBI primers. TCRdb reprocessed the multiplex PCR reads with MiXCR, giving one entry per CDR3 protein. The sample holds about 620,000 distinct CDR3 sequences, over 20% seen once. The specimen was peripheral blood. Every receptor here comes from a woman under 30 with stable Graves' hyperthyroidism. Some clones in this sample may be carry-over from other donors' samples.

This clonotype was picked up many times. The rearrangement joins TRBV12-3 or TRBV12-4 to TRBJ2-7, with unresolved D. The CDR3 length is 12 residues. Trimming removed 2 bases at V and 7 bases at J, with 9 bases between. Here the CDR3 reads CASSLRIGEQYF. CDR3 in DNA: TGTGCCAGCAGTTTAAGGATAGGAGAGCAGTACTTC.

The chain links TRBV6-4 to TRBJ2-7; 7 bases map to TRBD1. Per the germline V gene, CDR1 is MRHNA and CDR2 is SNTAGT. This CDR3 is built from 15 residues. V shed 8 bases and J 4 bases; nucleotides not matched to a gene: 14. In nucleotides, the CDR3 is TGTGCCAGCGATGGTTTCGGGACAGTCTTTTACGAGCAGTACTTC. It encodes CASDGFGTVFYEQYF.